This T cell receptor beta chain was profiled in a study of blood T cell repertoires in COVID-19. Study at large: Whether acute or convalescent, the COVID-19 samples came from the United States, Italy and Spain. PBMCs, B-cell-depleted T cells, or T cells were the source of the cDNA or gDNA that made up the material.

The CDR3 covers 15 residues. CDR1 is MNHEY, CDR2 SVGAGI, per germline. J gave up 8 bases and V 5 bases, and 8 bases lay outside the gene matches. TCRdb's copy holds only in-frame clones and misses some; the assay was immunoSEQ multiplex PCR. The sample contains some 350,000 clones, about nine tenths of which appear only once. This chain links TRBV6-5 with TRBJ2-7; 14 nucleotides match TRBD2. What was sequenced was peripheral blood. The sequence was collected from a woman between 50 and 59 years old with COVID-19, enrolled during active disease. This chain's CDR3 is CASSLGTSGRSKQYF. In DNA, the CDR3 is TGTGCCAGCAGTCTCGGGACTAGCGGGAGAAGTAAGCAGTACTTC.